This T cell receptor beta chain is from a study of T cell responses to AZD1222 COVID-19 vaccine. The data were produced by immunoSEQ multiplex PCR, yet TCRdb's version contains in-frame clones alone and is incomplete. Of more than 150,000 clones listed, approximately 90% are singletons. A remark on this clone: No antigen is known for it.

Findings and limits, study-wide: Spike-spanning, vaccine-associated CD4 TCRs were dominant at 160-218 and 743-854. The sample set comprised mostly white British donors with more females, and clonal diversity was possibly underestimated. Baseline testing showed seropositivity in only 6 or 7 AZD1222 recipients.

Some second doses came at about 4 weeks and others at about 12 weeks; these were pooled. The CDR3 consists of 15 residues. Trimming shortened V by 4 bases and J by 4 bases, and 14 bases separated the two germline ends. Germline CDR1 reads LNHDA; CDR2 reads SQIVND (reference sequence). Sequencing used peripheral blood, obtained 28 days after the second AZD1222 dose. This sequence joins TRBV19 and TRBJ1-5, with D possibly TRBD1 on 5 matching bases. This sequence originates from an adult who received the AZD1222 COVID-19 vaccine. CDR3 DNA sequence: TGTGCCAGTAGTACCCCGGGGGGAGGAAATCAGCCCCAGCATTTT. This gives the protein CASSTPGGGNQPQHF. Complete variable domain (other parts from reference TRBV19 and TRBJ1-5): DGGITQSPKYLFRKEGQNVTLSCEQNLNHDAMYWYRQDPGQGLRLIYYSQIVNDFQKGDIAEGYSVSREKKESFPLTVTSAQKNPTAFYLCASSTPGGGNQPQHFGDGTRLSIL.